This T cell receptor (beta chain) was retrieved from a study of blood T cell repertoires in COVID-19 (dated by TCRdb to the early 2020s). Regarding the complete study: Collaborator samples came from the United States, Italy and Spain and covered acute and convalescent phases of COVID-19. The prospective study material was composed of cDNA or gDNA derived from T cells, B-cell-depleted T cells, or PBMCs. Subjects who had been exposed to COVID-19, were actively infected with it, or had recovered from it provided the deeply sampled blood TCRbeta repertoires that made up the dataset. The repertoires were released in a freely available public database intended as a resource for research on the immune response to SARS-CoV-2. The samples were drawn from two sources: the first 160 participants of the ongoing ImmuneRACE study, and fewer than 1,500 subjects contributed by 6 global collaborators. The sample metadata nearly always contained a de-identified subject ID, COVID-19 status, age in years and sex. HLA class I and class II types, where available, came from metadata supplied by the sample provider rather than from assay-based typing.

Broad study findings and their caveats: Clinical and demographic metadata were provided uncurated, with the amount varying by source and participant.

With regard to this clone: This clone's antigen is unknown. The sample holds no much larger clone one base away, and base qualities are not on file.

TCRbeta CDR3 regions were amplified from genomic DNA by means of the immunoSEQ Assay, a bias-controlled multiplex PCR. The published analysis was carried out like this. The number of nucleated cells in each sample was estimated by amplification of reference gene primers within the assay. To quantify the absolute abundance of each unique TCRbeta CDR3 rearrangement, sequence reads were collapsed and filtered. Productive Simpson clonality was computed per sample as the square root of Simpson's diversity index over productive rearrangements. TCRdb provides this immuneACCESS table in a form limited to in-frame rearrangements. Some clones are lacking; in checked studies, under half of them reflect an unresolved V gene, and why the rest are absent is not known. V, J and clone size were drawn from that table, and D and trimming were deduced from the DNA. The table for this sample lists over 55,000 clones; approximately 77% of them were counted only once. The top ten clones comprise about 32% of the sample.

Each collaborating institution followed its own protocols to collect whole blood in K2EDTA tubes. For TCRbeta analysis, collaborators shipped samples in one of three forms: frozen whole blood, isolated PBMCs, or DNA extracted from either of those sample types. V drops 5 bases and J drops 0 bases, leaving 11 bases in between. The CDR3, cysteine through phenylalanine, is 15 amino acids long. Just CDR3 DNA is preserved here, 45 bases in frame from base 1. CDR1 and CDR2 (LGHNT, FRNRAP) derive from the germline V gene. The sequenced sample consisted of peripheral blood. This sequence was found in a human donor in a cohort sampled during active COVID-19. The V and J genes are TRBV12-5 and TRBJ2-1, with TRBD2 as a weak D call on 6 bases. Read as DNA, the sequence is TGTGCTAGTGGTGGGGACTTAAGCTCCTACAATGAGCAGTTCTTC. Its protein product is CASGGDLSSYNEQFF.